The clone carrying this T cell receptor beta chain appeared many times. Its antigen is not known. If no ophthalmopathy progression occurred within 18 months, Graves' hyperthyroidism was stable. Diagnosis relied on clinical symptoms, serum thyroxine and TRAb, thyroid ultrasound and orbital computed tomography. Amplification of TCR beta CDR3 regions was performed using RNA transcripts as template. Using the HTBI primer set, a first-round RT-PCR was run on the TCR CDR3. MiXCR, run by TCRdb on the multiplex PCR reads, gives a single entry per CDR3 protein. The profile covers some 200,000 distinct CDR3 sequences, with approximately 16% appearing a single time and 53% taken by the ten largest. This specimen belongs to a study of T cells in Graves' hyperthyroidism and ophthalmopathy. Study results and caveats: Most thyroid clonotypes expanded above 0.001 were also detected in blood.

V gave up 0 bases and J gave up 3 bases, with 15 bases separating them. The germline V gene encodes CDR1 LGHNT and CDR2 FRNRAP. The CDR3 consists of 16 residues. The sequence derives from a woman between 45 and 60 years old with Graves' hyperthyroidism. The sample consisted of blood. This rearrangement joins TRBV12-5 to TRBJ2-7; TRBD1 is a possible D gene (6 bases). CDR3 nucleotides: TGTGCTAGTGGTTTGGTATTTGGAACAGGGATCTACGAGCAGTACTTC. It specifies CASGLVFGTGIYEQYF.